This entry features one TCR beta chain sequence. It was with 60 Vbeta and 13 Jbeta primers that the PCR ran. Profiled with immunoSEQ multiplex PCR; TCRdb holds only in-frame clones, not every one. Of roughly 160,000 clones in the sample, around four fifths were seen once. This sample is part of a study of cytomegalovirus exposure and HLA in healthy donors. In germline, CDR1 is SGHVS, CDR2 FQNEAQ. CDR3 length equals 18 residues. Trimming cost V 5 bases and J 0 bases, with 21 bases left between them. The sequencing sample was made of PBMCs. The rearrangement joins TRBV7-8 to TRBJ2-3; a possible D gene is TRBD2 (7 bases). The sequence came from a boy younger than 10 in good health and CMV-seronegative. The CDR3: CASSRRSRGGASTDTQYF. The CDR3 DNA sequence: TGTGCCAGCAGCCGCAGGTCTCGTGGGGGGGCTAGCACAGATACGCAGTATTTT.